Listed here is a single T cell receptor beta chain. The target antigen is unknown. The assay was immunoSEQ multiplex PCR, and TCRdb's table has in-frame clones only and misses some. The table has 30,000 or so clones, 65% to 80% seen once. Sampling of blood occurred at baseline, cycle 4 day 1, and cycle 7 day 1. The source of the sample is a study of OX40 agonist ivuxolimab in advanced cancers. Study as a whole: Dose-escalation subjects each had hepatocellular carcinoma, melanoma, renal cell or head and neck cancer. The study, taken as a whole, reports: Near-lowest levels of clonal expansion characterized partial responders at 0.1-3.0 mg/kg. Part of the nonresponder group also had normalized T-cell clonal expansion that was low.

The sample was CD4+ or CD8+ T cells sorted from blood, taken in a trial of the OX40 agonist ivuxolimab. This receptor was obtained from an adult with an advanced solid tumor such as melanoma, head and neck, liver or kidney cancer.

The CDR3 coding sequence is TGTGCCAGCAGTAGGGGGGTCGGCTACGAGCAGTACTTC. It translates to CASSRGVGYEQYF. The chain is built from TRBV27 and TRBJ2-7, with D possibly called TRBD1 or TRBD2 (6 bases each). The ends were cut back, 5 bases at V and 3 bases at J, with 11 bases in the middle. The CDR3 length is 13 residues. In germline, CDR1 is MNHEY, CDR2 SMNVEV (reference sequence).